The following is a T cell receptor beta chain sequence with its context. The data were taken from a study of cytomegalovirus exposure and HLA in healthy donors. The PCR had 60 Vbeta and 13 Jbeta primers. Sequencing used immunoSEQ multiplex PCR; TCRdb keeps in-frame clones, though not all of them. Its table lists around 150,000 clones. Germline CDR1 and CDR2: MNHEY and SVGAGI. V was pared by 5 bases and J by 3 bases, with 0 bases of the junction left unmatched. This CDR3 has 12 amino acids. The chain recombines TRBV6-5 with TRBJ1-2, with 7 bases matching TRBD1. This TCR came from a woman aged 55-69 years in good health and CMV-seronegative. Material for sequencing was PBMCs. The CDR3 spells CASSQGDYGYTF. Written as DNA, the CDR3 is TGTGCCAGCAGTCAGGGGGACTATGGCTACACCTTC.